The clone carrying this T cell receptor (beta chain) was seen ten or more times. Antigen: not known. Researchers made TCR beta libraries by using iRepertoire HTBI primers and running Arm-PCR on CDR3 regions. TCRdb processed the multiplex PCR reads anew with MiXCR; each CDR3 protein has one entry. The sample shows 450,000 to 500,000 distinct CDR3 sequences, about 17% of them seen only once. The entry originates in a study of regulatory T cells in long-lasting Graves disease. The study, taken as a whole, reports: Comparison showed that persistent patients shared more public clonotypes (about 3,000) than new patients (roughly 1,000).

Indicated time point: newly diagnosed GD, antithyroid drugs for less than 3 months. The authors made the TCR library using RNA they extracted from PBMCs. Germline V gives CDR1 LNHDA, CDR2 SQIVND (reference sequence). Trimming cost V 9 bases and J 6 bases; bases outside gene matches: 10. This CDR3 contains 13 residues. The sample was also reused in another study, on T cells in Graves' hyperthyroidism and ophthalmopathy.

The chain couples TRBV19 to TRBJ2-7; 8 nucleotides line up with TRBD1. Sequencing was performed on peripheral blood mononuclear cells (PBMCs), taken at new diagnosis, from a patient treated with antithyroid drugs. The origin of this receptor is a man in his forties or fifties with Graves disease. CDR3 region: CASAHGQGGEQYF. CDR3 nucleotide sequence: TGTGCCAGCGCCCACGGACAGGGCGGCGAGCAGTACTTC.